This note documents a single T cell receptor (beta chain) sequence. The antigen it recognizes is unknown. No quality values exist for individual bases; no much larger clone is one base distant. This sample is part of a study of shared clonotypes between healthy human individuals (dated by TCRdb to the early 2020s). For the wider study: The cohort comprised a couple of women and a few men aged 18 to 49 years. Libraries were prepared and TCR repertoires were sequenced by different laboratories using diverse techniques, in order to increase sequencing depth and limit assay-specific biases. For each donor, three plates each were used for CD4 naive and CD4 memory, two plates were used for CD8 naive, and one plate was used for CD8 memory. Per donor, leukapheresis produced somewhere between about 0.94 and 9.5 billion PBMCs. The study deeply sequenced blood TCR repertoires of several healthy adults to estimate repertoire size and the extent of clonotype sharing between individuals.

On the study overall, not on this receptor specifically: Larger estimated clonotype richness was generally found for naive subsets than for memory subsets. Because the study included only a small number of donors, the genetic and exposure-history diversity represented was limited. When four donors were compared, the shared fraction of clonotypes was around 5.1% for naive CD4, around 4% for naive CD8, more than 2% for memory CD4, and 0.4% for memory CD8. Clonotypes shared by all four sorted-subset donors showed higher generation probabilities than non-shared clonotypes. Even with the large sequencing depth, rarefaction of the sorted-subset datasets indicated that sequencing was incomplete. Pairwise subsampling led to the expectation that sequencing depth would affect the degree of clonotype sharing among donors. Sampling was restricted to blood, and TCR repertoires in tissues likely differ from the TCR repertoires found in blood.

V and J are trimmed by 4 bases and 5 bases, and the gene matches miss 4 bases of the junction. In the germline V gene, CDR1 corresponds to SGHTA and CDR2 to FQGTGA. From its cysteine to its phenylalanine, the CDR3 spans 13 amino acids. Left in the record is the CDR3 DNA by itself, 39 bases read in frame from the first base. CD8 naive samples consisted of CD45RO-negative cells that were positively selected for CCR7, yielding a CD45RA+CCR7+ population without TemRA cells. The donors were healthy, HIV-negative adults who had no recently reported acute infections or vaccinations. All donors were Caucasian adults living in Nashville, Tennessee, USA. After blood collection by leukapheresis, PBMCs were isolated using Ficoll-Histopaque density gradient centrifugation and then cryopreserved in the vapor phase of liquid nitrogen. Analytical flow cytometry was used to check the purity and quantity of every magnetically sorted T cell population. Genomic DNA was isolated from each sorted fraction and quantified by UV absorbance on a Nanodrop 2000c.

Using the deep immunoSEQ assay, TCR CDR3 regions were amplified from genomic DNA by multiplex PCR. Extracted genomic DNA from each cell subset was distributed evenly across all wells of several immunoSEQ 96-well plates, and each plate was treated as a replicate. Each replicate PCR for sorted subsets received around 200 ng genomic DNA, equal to roughly 29,000 T cell genomes. Purified libraries were measured with a Qubit 3.0 fluorometer, size-checked on a Bioanalyzer 2100, and measured again with the KAPA Library Quantification kit. A separate single-read 150-cycle Illumina NextSeq 550 flow cell was used to sequence each immunoSEQ 96-well plate. As for the authors' bioinformatics: Because the immunoSEQ output included only junctional sequences and no quality scores, the filtering could not be the same as the filtering used for full-length reads. To assign V/J genes and CDR3, sequences were annotated against IMGT germline references using PyIR, a Python wrapper for IgBLAST v1.9. Reads were filtered out if the reads had weak V/J assignments (E-value above 1e-6), no CDR3, stop codons, out-of-frame junctions, or ambiguous translated residues. A V3J clonotype was defined by an identical inferred V gene, J gene, and CDR3 amino acid sequence. To compute the percentage overlap between repertoires, the number of shared unique clonotypes was divided by the size of the smaller repertoire. Richness of each repertoire was evaluated using RTK rarefaction, the Chao1 estimator, and Recon v2.1 estimates of unobserved clonotypes. OLGA was used to compute generation probabilities for all TCRbeta clonotypes that the gDNA method yielded from a handful of donors. Entries here come from immuneACCESS through TCRdb and include only in-frame sequences with V and J called. Some clones fail to appear in such tables; in the studies checked, an unresolved V gene covers under half of the shortfall, and the cause of the remainder is unknown. From that table come the V and J calls and clone size; the DNA was used to work out D and trimming. This sample is represented by about 2,100,000 clones; about 92% of them were singletons. The ten largest account for under 2% of the sample.

This TCR derives from a man between 18 and 35 years old in good health. Some clones in this sample may be carry-over from other donors' samples. The sample comprised naive CD8+ T cells from PBMCs. The cell subset or site label on this specimen signifies: CD45RA+CCR7+. The V and J segments used are TRBV7-3 and TRBJ2-5, with 7 central nucleotides matching TRBD2. The sequenced DNA is TGTGCCAGCAGCTACGGACTAGGGGAGACCCAGTACTTC. Its protein product is CASSYGLGETQYF.